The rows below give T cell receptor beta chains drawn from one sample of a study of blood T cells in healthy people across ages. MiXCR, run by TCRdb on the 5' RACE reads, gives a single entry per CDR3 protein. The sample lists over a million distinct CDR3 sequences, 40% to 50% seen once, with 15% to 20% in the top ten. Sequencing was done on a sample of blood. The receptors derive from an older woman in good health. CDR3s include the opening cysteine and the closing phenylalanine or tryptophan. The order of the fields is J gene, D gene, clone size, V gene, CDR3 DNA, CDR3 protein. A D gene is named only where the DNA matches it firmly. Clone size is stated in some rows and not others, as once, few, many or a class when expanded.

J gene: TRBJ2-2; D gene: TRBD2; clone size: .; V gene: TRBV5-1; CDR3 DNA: TGCGCCAGCAGCCCACTTAGCGGGAGCAGGAACGGGGAGCTGTTTTTT; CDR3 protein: CASSPLSGSRNGELFF
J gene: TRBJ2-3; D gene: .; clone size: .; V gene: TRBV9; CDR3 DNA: TGTGCCAGCAGCGTAGTAGGGGTGGCAGATACGCAGTATTTT; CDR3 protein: CASSVVGVADTQYF
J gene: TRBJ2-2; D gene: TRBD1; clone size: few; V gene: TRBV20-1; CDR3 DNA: TGCAGTGCACCGATACAGGGGGCGCTGGACACCGGGGAGCTGTTTTTT; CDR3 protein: CSAPIQGALDTGELFF
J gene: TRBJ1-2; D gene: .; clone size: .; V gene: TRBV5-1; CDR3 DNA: TGCGCCAGCAGCTTACTGGACAACCTCGAGCTTAACTATGGCTACACCTTC; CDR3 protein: CASSLLDNLELNYGYTF
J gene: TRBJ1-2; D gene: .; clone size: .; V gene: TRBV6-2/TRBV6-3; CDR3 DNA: TGTGCCAGCAGAGTCGGACCCTATGGCTACACCTTC; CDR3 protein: CASRVGPYGYTF
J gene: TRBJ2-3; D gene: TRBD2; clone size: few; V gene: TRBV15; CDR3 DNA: TGTGCCACCAGCAGAGATCAGGCGGGAGGCACAGATACGCAGTATTTT; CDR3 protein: CATSRDQAGGTDTQYF
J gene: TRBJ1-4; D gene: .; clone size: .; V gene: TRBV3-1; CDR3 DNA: TGTGCCAGCAGCCAACGAGGAGCGGGGACTCTTAATGAAAAACTGTTTTTT; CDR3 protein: CASSQRGAGTLNEKLFF
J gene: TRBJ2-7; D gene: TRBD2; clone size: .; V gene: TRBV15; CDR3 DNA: TGTGCCACCAGCAGAGAACTAGCGGCCAGGGACGAGCAGTACTTC; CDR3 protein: CATSRELAARDEQYF
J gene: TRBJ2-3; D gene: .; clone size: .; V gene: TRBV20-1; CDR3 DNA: TGCAGTGCTTGGCTCGCAACAGGGTCTCCCACAGATACGCAGTATTTT; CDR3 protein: CSAWLATGSPTDTQYF
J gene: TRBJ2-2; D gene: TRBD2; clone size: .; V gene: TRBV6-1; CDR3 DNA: TGTGCCAGCAGTGGGATCCAGGGACTAGCGGGAGTGAGCGGGGAGCTGTTTTTT; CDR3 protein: CASSGIQGLAGVSGELFF
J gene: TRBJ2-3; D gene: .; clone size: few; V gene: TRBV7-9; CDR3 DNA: TGTGCCAGCAGCACTCCCCCCTTACTCCCCACAGATACGCAGTATTTT; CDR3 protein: CASSTPPLLPTDTQYF
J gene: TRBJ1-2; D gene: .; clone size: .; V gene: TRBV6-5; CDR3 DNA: TGTGCCAGCAGTTCCGCAGGGTATATGGGCTACACCTTC; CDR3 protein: CASSSAGYMGYTF
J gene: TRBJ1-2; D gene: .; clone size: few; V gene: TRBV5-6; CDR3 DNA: TGTGCCAGCAGTACAGGATGGGGGACCTATGGCTACACCTTC; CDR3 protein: CASSTGWGTYGYTF
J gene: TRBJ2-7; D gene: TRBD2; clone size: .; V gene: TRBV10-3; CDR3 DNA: TGTGCCATCAGTGAGGCAAGCGGGAGGTACGAGCAGTACTTC; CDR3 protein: CAISEASGRYEQYF
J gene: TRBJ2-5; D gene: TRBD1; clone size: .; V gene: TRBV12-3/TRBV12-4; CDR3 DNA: TGTGCCAGCTATAGACAGGGGGCTGAAGAGACCCAGTACTTC; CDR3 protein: CASYRQGAEETQYF
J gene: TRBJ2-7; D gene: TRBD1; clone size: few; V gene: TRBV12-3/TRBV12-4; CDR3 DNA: TGTGCCAGCAGTACGGGACAGATGAGCGAGCAGTACTTC; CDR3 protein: CASSTGQMSEQYF
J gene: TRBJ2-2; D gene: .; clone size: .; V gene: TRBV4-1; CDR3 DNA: TGCGCCAGCAGCCAGCGGGACGGACACACCGGGGAGCTGTTTTTT; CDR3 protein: CASSQRDGHTGELFF
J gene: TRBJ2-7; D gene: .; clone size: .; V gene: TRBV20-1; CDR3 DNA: TGCAGTGCCCGTGGAGGTTCGGCCTACGAGCAGTACTTC; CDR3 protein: CSARGGSAYEQYF
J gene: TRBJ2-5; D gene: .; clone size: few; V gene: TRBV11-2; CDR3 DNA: TGTGCCAGCAGCTTCGCCGCTTTCCCGTACTTC; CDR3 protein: CASSFAAFPYF
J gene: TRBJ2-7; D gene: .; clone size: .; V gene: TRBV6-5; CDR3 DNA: TGTGCCAGCAGTTACTCGAAATCGGGACAAACCTACGAGCAGTACTTC; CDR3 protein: CASSYSKSGQTYEQYF
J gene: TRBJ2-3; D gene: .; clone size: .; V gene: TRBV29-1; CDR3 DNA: TGCAGCGTTGATAAACGGCAGGGGCGCACAGATACGCGGTATTTT; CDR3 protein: CSVDKRQGRTDTRYF
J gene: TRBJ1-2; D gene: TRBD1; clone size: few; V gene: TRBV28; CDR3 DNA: TGTGCCAGCAGTTTATCGGGGACAGACTATGGCTACACCTTC; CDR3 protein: CASSLSGTDYGYTF
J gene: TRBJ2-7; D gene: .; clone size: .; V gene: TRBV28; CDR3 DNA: TGTGCCAGCAGGGGGGCTCTCTACGAGCAGTACTTC; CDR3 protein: CASRGALYEQYF
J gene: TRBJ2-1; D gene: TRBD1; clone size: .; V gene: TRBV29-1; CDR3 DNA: TGCAGCGTTGTGACAGGGAATGAGCAGTTCTTC; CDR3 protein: CSVVTGNEQFF
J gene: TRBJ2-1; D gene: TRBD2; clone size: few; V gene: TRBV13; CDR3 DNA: TGTGCCAGCAGCTTTGAACCGGGACTAGGGAGTTACAATGAGCAGTTCTTC; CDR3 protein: CASSFEPGLGSYNEQFF
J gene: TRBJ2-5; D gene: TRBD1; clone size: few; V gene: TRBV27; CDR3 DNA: TGTGCCAGCAGAACCGGGACAGGGGGTTTTCGGTTGATGGAGACCCAGTACTTC; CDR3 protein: CASRTGTGGFRLMETQYF
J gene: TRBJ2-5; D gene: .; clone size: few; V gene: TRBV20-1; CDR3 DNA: TGCAGTGCCCCAGCGGGTATCGAAGAGACCCAGTACTTC; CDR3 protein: CSAPAGIEETQYF
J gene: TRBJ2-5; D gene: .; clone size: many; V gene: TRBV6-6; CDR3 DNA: TGTGCCAGCACCCCTGGGGAGAGGGCGCGTAAGACCCAGTACTTC; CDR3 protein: CASTPGERARKTQYF
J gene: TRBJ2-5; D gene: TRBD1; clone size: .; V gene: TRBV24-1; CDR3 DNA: TGTGCCACCAGTCCCGGACAGGGTATTACGGAGACCCAGTACTTC; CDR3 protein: CATSPGQGITETQYF
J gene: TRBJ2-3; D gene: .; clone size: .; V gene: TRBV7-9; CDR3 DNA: TGTGCCAGCAGACCTAGATTTACGCAGTATTTT; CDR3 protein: CASRPRFTQYF
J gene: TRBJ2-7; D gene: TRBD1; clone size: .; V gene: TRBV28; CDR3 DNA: TGTGCCAGCAGCACAACCGGGACAGGGGTAGCCTACGAGCAGTACTTC; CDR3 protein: CASSTTGTGVAYEQYF
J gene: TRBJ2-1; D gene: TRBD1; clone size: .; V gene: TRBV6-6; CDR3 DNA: TGTGCCAGCAGTTGGGACACAGGGGACAATGAGCAGTTCTTC; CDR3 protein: CASSWDTGDNEQFF
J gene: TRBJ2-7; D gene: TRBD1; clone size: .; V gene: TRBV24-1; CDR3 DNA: TGTGCCACCGGACTGGACAGGGTTTCCTACGAGCAGTACTTC; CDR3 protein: CATGLDRVSYEQYF
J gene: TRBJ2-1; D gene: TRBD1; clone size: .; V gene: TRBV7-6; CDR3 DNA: TGTGCCAGCAGCTTAACAGGGGAGTTAGTCGATGAGCAGTTCTTC; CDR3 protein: CASSLTGELVDEQFF
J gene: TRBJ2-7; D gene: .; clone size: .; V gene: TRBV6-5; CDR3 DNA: TGTGCCAGCAGTGCCATCCGAGGAGGGGAGCAGTACTTC; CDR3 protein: CASSAIRGGEQYF
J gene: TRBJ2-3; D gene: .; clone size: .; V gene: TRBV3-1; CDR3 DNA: TGTGCCAGCAGCACGACTGGGCATACGCAGTATTTT; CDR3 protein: CASSTTGHTQYF
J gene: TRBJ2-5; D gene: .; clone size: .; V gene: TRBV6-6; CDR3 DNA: TGTGCCAGCAGCCCCCCCCTCCCCGAGACCCAGTACTTC; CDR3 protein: CASSPPLPETQYF
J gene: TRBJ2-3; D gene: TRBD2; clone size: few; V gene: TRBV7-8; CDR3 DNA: TGTGCCAGCAAAGGACTAGCGGTTAGCACAGATACGCAGTATTTT; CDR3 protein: CASKGLAVSTDTQYF
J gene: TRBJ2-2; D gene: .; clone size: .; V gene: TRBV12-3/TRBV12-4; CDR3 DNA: TGTGCCAGCTCCAAGCTGGGGAGGAACACCGGGGAGCTGTTTTTT; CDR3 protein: CASSKLGRNTGELFF
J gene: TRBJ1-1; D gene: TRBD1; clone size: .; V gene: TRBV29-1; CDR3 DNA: TGCAGCGTTGGGGGACAGTTGAACACTGAAGCTTTCTTT; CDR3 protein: CSVGGQLNTEAFF
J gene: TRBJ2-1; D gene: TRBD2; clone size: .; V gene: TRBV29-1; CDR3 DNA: TGCAGCATATGGGGGGGCAATGAGCAGTTCTTC; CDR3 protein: CSIWGGNEQFF
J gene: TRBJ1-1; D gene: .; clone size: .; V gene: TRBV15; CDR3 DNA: TGTGCCACCAGCAGAGCCCGGACGGACAACACTGAAGCTTTCTTT; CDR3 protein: CATSRARTDNTEAFF
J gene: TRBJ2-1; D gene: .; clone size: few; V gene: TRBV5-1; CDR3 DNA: TGCGCCAGCAAAGGCGGCCGAAATGAGCAGTTCTTC; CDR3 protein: CASKGGRNEQFF
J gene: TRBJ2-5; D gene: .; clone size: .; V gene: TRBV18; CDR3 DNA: TGTGCCAGCTCACCTCAAAGGGGAGAGACCCAGTACTTC; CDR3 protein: CASSPQRGETQYF
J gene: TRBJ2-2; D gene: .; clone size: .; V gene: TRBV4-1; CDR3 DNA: TGCGCCAGCAGCCAAGCGGTAGCAGCGAACACCGGGGAGCTGTTTTTT; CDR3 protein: CASSQAVAANTGELFF
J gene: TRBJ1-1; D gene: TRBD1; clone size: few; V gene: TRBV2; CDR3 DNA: TGTGCCAGCAGTGAACGACAGGGGCCGAACACTGAAGCTTTCTTT; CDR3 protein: CASSERQGPNTEAFF
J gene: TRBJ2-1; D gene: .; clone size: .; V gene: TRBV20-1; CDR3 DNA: TGCAGTGCTAGCCTCCGATACATCTCCCCACAGTTCTTC; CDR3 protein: CSASLRYISPQFF
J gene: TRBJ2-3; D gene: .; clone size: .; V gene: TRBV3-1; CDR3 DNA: TGTGCCAGCGGCCCCTACACGGGGGGCACAGATACGCAGTATTTT; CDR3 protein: CASGPYTGGTDTQYF
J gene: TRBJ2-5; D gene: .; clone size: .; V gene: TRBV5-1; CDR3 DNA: TGCGCCAGCAGCTTGAGGGGCCGGAGCAATGAGCAGTACTTC; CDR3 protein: CASSLRGRSNEQYF
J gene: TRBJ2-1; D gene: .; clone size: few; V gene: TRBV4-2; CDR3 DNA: TGTGCCAGCAGCCAAGAACCCGCGGACCTCCACAATGAGCAGTTCTTC; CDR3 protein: CASSQEPADLHNEQFF
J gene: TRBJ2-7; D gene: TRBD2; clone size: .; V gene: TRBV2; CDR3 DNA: TGTGCCAGCAGGTTACAAGCGGGAGGAACGGGGGAGCAGTACTTC; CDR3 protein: CASRLQAGGTGEQYF
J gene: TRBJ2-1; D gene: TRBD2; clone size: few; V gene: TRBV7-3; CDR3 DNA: TGTGCCAGCAGCTCCCCCGGGACTAGCGTCCACAATGAGCAGTTCTTC; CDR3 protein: CASSSPGTSVHNEQFF